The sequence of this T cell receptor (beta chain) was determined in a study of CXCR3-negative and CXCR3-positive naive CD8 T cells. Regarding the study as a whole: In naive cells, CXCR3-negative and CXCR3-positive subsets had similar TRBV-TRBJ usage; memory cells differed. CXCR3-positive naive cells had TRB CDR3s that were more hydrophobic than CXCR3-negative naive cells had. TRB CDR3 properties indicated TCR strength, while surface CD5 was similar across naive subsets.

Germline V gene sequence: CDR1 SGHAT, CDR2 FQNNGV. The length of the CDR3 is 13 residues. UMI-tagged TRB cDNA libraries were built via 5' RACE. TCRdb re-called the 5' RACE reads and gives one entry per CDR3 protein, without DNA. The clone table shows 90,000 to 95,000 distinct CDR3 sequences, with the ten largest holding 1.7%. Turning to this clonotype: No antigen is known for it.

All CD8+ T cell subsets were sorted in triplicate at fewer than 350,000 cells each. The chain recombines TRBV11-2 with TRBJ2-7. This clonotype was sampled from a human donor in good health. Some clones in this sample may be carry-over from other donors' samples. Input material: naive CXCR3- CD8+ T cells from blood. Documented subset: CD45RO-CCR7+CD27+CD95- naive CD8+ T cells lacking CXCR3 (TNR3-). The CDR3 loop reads CASSLNSLYEQYF.